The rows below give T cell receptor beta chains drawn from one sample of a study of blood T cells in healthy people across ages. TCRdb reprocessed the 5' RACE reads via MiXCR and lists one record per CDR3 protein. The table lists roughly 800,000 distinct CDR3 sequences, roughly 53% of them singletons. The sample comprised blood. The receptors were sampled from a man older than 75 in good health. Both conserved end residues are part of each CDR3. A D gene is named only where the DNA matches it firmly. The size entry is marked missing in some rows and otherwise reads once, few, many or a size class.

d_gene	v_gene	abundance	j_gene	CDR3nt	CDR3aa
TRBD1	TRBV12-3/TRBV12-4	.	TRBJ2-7	TGTGCCAGCAGTCCCGGGACAGGGGTGACCTACGAGCAGTACTTC	CASSPGTGVTYEQYF
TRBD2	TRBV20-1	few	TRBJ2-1	TGCAGTGCTAGACCTCCTAGCGGGGGCTACAATGAGCAGTTCTTC	CSARPPSGGYNEQFF
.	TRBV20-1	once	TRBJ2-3	TGCAGTGCTAGAGATAGATCTAGGGGGTACAGATACGCGTATTTT	CSARDRSRGYRYAYF
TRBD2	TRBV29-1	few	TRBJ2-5	TGCAGCGCCGCTCCTAGCGGGATCGAGACCCAGTACTTC	CSAAPSGIETQYF
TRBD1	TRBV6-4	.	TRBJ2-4	TGTGCCAGCAACGAGGTACAGGGGGCAGCCAAAAACACTCAGTACTTC	CASNEVQGAAKNTQYF
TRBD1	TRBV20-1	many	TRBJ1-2	TGCAGTGCTCGGACAGGGTCGAGTGGCTACACCTTC	CSARTGSSGYTF
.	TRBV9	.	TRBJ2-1	TGTGCCAGCAGCGTAAGTCAGCGGACGTACAATGAGCAGTTCTTC	CASSVSQRTYNEQFF
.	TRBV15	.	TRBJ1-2	TGTGCCACCAGCAGAGATAGGTCCCACTATGGCTACACCTTC	CATSRDRSHYGYTF
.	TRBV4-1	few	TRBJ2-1	TGCGCCAGCAGCCAAGATCGACTCAATGAGCAGTTCTTC	CASSQDRLNEQFF
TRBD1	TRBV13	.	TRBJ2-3	TGTGCCAGCAGCCCTCCAGGGGGCCCTCCCAGATACGCGTATTTT	CASSPPGGPPRYAYF
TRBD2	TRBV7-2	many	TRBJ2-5	TGTGCCAGCAGCTTAGAGGGAGGGAAAGAGACCCAGTACTTC	CASSLEGGKETQYF
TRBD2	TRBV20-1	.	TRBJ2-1	TGCAGTGCTAGTAAGCGGGAGGGATCCTACAATGAGCAGTTCTTC	CSASKREGSYNEQFF
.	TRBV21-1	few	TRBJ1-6	TGTGCCAGCAGCGCACGACAGGGGAATTCACCCCTCCACTTT	CASSARQGNSPLHF
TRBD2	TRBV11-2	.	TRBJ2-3	TGTGCCAGCAGTCTAGCGGCCAGAGACGCGTATTTT	CASSLAARDAYF
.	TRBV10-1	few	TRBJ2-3	TGCGCCGGGGGCAGATACGCGTATTTT	CAGGRYAYF
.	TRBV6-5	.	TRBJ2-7	TGTGCCAGCAACGAGCCGGACGGCTACGAGCAGTACTTC	CASNEPDGYEQYF
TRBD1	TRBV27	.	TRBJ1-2	TGTGCCAGCAGAGGACAGGGCACGCGTGGCTACACCTTC	CASRGQGTRGYTF
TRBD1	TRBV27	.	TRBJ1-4	TGTGCCAGCAGTCCTAACCTGGGACAGGCCGGTTATGAAAATGAAAAACTGTTTTTT	CASSPNLGQAGYENEKLFF
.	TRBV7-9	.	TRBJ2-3	TGTGCCAGCAGCCCGATTAGGGGACGTCAGTCGCACAGATACGCGTATTTT	CASSPIRGRQSHRYAYF
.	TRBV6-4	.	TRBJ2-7	TGTGCCAGCAGCCGGACAGCGGACACCTACGAGCAGTACTTC	CASSRTADTYEQYF
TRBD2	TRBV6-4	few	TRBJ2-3	TGTGCCAGCAGCCACCTAGCGGGAGACACAGATACGCAGTATTTT	CASSHLAGDTDTQYF
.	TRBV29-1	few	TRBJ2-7	TGCAGCGTTGCTGGGGGCGGTACCCAGTACTTC	CSVAGGGTQYF
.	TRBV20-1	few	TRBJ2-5	TGCAGTGCTAGAGATCAACTACAATGGGATGGGGAGCAGTACTTC	CSARDQLQWDGEQYF
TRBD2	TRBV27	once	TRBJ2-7	TGTGCCAGCAGTTTAGGTAGCGGGAGCAACCACGAGCAGTACTTC	CASSLGSGSNHEQYF
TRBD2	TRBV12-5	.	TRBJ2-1	TGTGCTAGTGGTTTGGTACCGACTAGCGGGACCTACAATGAGCAGTTCTTC	CASGLVPTSGTYNEQFF
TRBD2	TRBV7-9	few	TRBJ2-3	TGTGCCAGCAGCCGCCCGGCGGGAGAGGCAGATACGCAGTATTTT	CASSRPAGEADTQYF
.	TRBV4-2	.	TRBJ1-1	TGTGCCAGCAGCCCACAGGCGGTGAACACTGAAGCTTTCTTT	CASSPQAVNTEAFF
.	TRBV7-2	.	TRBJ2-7	TGTGCCAGCAGCTCCCGGCCCGGACGCTACGAGCAGTACTTC	CASSSRPGRYEQYF
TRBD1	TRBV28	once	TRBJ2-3	TGTGCCAGCAGTTCGCCGGGACAGGGGCACGTAGGTACGCAGTATTTT	CASSSPGQGHVGTQYF
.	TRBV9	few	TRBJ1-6	TGTGCCAGCAGCGTAGTCTCGGATTCACCCCTCCACTTT	CASSVVSDSPLHF
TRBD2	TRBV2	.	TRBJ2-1	TGTGCCAGCAGGCTAGCGGGAGCCCCCGGATACAATGAGCAGTTCTTC	CASRLAGAPGYNEQFF
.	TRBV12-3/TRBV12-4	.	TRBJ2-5	TGTGCCAGCAGTCTCAAGTTCGGGCGCGGGGAGACCCAGTACTTC	CASSLKFGRGETQYF
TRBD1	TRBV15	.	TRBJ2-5	TGTGCCACCAGCAGACGACCGGGACAGAAGCAAGAGACCCAGTACTTC	CATSRRPGQKQETQYF
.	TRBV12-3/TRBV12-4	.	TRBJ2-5	TGTGCCAGCCGCTTGTTGGGTGGAGAGACCCAGTACTTC	CASRLLGGETQYF
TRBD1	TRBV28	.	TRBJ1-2	TGTGCCAGCAGTTTGACGACAGGGGGTGACTATGGCTACACCTTC	CASSLTTGGDYGYTF
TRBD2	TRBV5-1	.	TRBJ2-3	TGCGCCAGCAGCGCCAGACTAGCGGGGACCCCTTCCGATACGCAGTATTTT	CASSARLAGTPSDTQYF
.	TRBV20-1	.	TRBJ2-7	TGCAGTGCTAGTCGGCCACCACAAGGGACCTACGAGCAGTACTTC	CSASRPPQGTYEQYF
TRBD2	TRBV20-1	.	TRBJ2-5	TGCAGTGCTAGAGGGGGACCGACGGCGGGAGGGGAGACCCAGTACTTC	CSARGGPTAGGETQYF
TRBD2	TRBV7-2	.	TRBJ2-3	TGTGCCAGCAGCTTGAGCGGGAGGGCCGGTACTAGCACAGATACGCAGTATTTT	CASSLSGRAGTSTDTQYF
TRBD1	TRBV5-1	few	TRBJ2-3	TGCGCCAGCAGCTTGCTGCCGGGACAGGGGGGTCCAACAGATACGCAGTATTTT	CASSLLPGQGGPTDTQYF
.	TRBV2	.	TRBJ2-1	TGTGCCAGCCAACCCAGTGTCCCTGACCGAGGGGAGTTCTTC	CASQPSVPDRGEFF
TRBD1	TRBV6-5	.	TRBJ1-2	TGTGCCAGCAGTTACTCGATGCGGGGACAGGGGGCTTCTAACTATGGCTACACCTTC	CASSYSMRGQGASNYGYTF
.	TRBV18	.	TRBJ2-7	TGTGCCAGCTCACTCGGGACTGCTGACTCCTACGAGCAGTACTTC	CASSLGTADSYEQYF
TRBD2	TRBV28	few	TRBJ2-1	TGTGCCAGCAGTCTACCTAGCGGGAAGTCGGTGCAGTTCTTC	CASSLPSGKSVQFF
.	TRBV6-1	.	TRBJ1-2	TGTGCCAGCAGTGTTTCGTATCTCTATGGCTACACCTTC	CASSVSYLYGYTF
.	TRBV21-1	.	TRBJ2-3	TGTGCCAGCAGCACTGGTAGGACAGATACGCAGTATTTT	CASSTGRTDTQYF
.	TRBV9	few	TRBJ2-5	TGTGCCAGCAGCGTAGGGAGCGGGCAAGAGACCCAGTACTTC	CASSVGSGQETQYF